This TCR beta chain was retrieved from a study of response to subunit inactivated influenza vaccine. TCRdb itself ran the RT-PCR reads through MiXCR, one entry per CDR3 protein. The sample lists about 540,000 distinct CDR3 sequences, roughly 25% seen once, with around 2.8% in the top ten. V was trimmed by 1 base and J by 4 bases, leaving 11 bases between them. Germline CDR1 is SGDLS and CDR2 is YYNGEE. The CDR3 is made up of 15 amino acids. The data also belong to a second study, concerning T cells expressing NK-cell markers. That work states: For TCR beta, cDNA was produced by 5'RACE template switching with UMIs. It was sorted CD3+CD56+NKG2C+, CD3+CD56+NKG2C- and CD3+CD56-NKG2C+ T cells that supplied the TCR beta repertoires.

The rearrangement uses TRBV9 and TRBJ2-2; tentative D call: TRBD1 (7 bases). Specimen: CD4+ T cells sorted from PBMCs, collected approximately 13 days after vaccination. This TCR was sampled from a man aged 50 or older who received an inactivated influenza vaccine. CDR3 amino acids: CASSVHQGGTGELFF. The CDR3 nucleotides read TGTGCCAGCAGCGTACATCAGGGGGGCACCGGGGAGCTGTTTTTT.